These T cell receptor beta chains were read from a single sample in a study of blood T cell repertoires in COVID-19. The assay was immunoSEQ multiplex PCR, and TCRdb's table has in-frame clones only and misses some. The sample holds 60,000 to 75,000 clones, 88% seen once. Specimen: peripheral blood. The receptors here all came from a human donor in a cohort sampled during active COVID-19. CDR3s include the opening cysteine and the closing phenylalanine or tryptophan. A D gene is named only where the DNA matches it firmly. Only part of the rows carry a size: once, few, many, or a class if the clone is expanded.

.	TRBV10-1	TRBD1	TRBJ2-1	TGCGCCAGCAGTGAGTCCGCGGGACAGGACAATGAGCAGTTCTTC	CASSESAGQDNEQFF
once	TRBV5-1	TRBD1	TRBJ2-5	TGCGCCAGCAGCTTGGGAGTGGGACAGGGAGGGACCCAGTACTTC	CASSLGVGQGGTQYF
.	TRBV19	TRBD1	TRBJ1-5	TGTGCCAGTAGTATACAGGGGGCTTTGGATCAGCCCCAGCATTTT	CASSIQGALDQPQHF
.	TRBV6-1	TRBD1	TRBJ2-7	TGTGCCAGCAGTGAAGCGAGGGGACAGGGGGCCTACGAGCAGTACTTC	CASSEARGQGAYEQYF
.	TRBV30	TRBD1	TRBJ2-3	TGTGCCTGGAGTGCGGACAGGGTCACAGATACGCAGTATTTT	CAWSADRVTDTQYF
.	TRBV28	TRBD1	TRBJ1-2	TGTGCCAGCAGGGGGACAGGCGGATCTAACTATGGCTACACCTTC	CASRGTGGSNYGYTF
.	TRBV5-1	TRBD1	TRBJ2-7	TGCGCCAGCAGCTTGACAGGGGGCAGCTCCTACGAGCAGTACTTC	CASSLTGGSSYEQYF
.	TRBV6-5	TRBD2	TRBJ2-3	TGTGCCAGCACGGCGGCTAGCGGGGGGTCAGATACGCAGTATTTT	CASTAASGGSDTQYF
.	TRBV20-1	TRBD2	TRBJ2-3	TGCAGTGCTAGTGCCGGACTAGCGGGAGGGGTGAGGAGCACAGATACGCAGTATTTT	CSASAGLAGGVRSTDTQYF
few	TRBV19	.	TRBJ2-2	TGTGCCAGTAGTATAGTAGGCAGCGCGAACACCGGGGAGCTGTTTTTT	CASSIVGSANTGELFF
.	TRBV2	.	TRBJ2-1	TGTGCCAGCGACGAGCTAGCGTCCTACAATGAGCAGTTCTTC	CASDELASYNEQFF
.	TRBV24-1	.	TRBJ1-5	TGTGCCACCTACCCAGTTCGCAATAATCAGCCCCAGCATTTT	CATYPVRNNQPQHF
.	TRBV7-9	.	TRBJ2-6	TGTGCCAGCGCATACTCCTCTGTGGCCAACGTCCTGACTTTC	CASAYSSVANVLTF
.	TRBV27	.	TRBJ2-7	TGTGCCAGCAGTTCCACAGTGGCGAGAATCTACGAGCAGTACTTC	CASSSTVARIYEQYF
.	TRBV28	TRBD1	TRBJ2-1	TGTGCCAGCAGTTCCTTGGGGACAGGGTCGTACAATGAGCAGTTCTTC	CASSSLGTGSYNEQFF
once	TRBV3-1/TRBV3-2	TRBD2	TRBJ2-3	TGTGCCAGCAGCCAAGAAAGGACTAGGCTTTCGGATACGCAGTATTTT	CASSQERTRLSDTQYF
few	TRBV7-9	TRBD1	TRBJ2-2	TGTGCCAGCAGCTCGAGGACCGGACAGGACGATGGCGGGGAGCTGTTTTTT	CASSSRTGQDDGGELFF
.	TRBV20-1	TRBD2	TRBJ2-5	TGCAGTGCTAGTCAGGCTAGCGGATCCCAAGAGACCCAGTACTTC	CSASQASGSQETQYF
.	TRBV5-5	.	TRBJ1-4	TGTGCCAGCAGCTTGATCGGGGTGGCGGAGGCTAATGAAAAACTGTTTTTT	CASSLIGVAEANEKLFF
.	TRBV5-6	.	TRBJ2-2	TGTGCCAGCAGCTTGTACGGAATCGGGTCCGGGGAGCTGTTTTTT	CASSLYGIGSGELFF
.	TRBV30	.	TRBJ2-3	TGTGCCTGGAAGGTGGGAGTCGGAGCAGATACGCAGTATTTT	CAWKVGVGADTQYF
.	TRBV11-3	.	TRBJ2-3	TGTGCCAGCAGCGTCTCAGGGCTAGTCGGCACAGATACGCAGTATTTT	CASSVSGLVGTDTQYF
once	TRBV5-1	TRBD2	TRBJ2-3	TGCGCCAGCAGCTTGGCTCCGGGGGGTAGCACAGATACGCAGTATTTT	CASSLAPGGSTDTQYF
.	TRBV4-1	.	TRBJ1-4	TGCGCCAGCAGCCAAGTTGGGACTCTGTCCCTAGCAACTAATGAAAAACTGTTTTTT	CASSQVGTLSLATNEKLFF
.	TRBV12-3/TRBV12-4	.	TRBJ1-1	TGTGCCAGCAGTTTCAGGGAGGACACTGAAGCTTTCTTT	CASSFREDTEAFF
once	TRBV6-6	TRBD1	TRBJ1-2	TGTGCCAGCAGAGAAGACAGGGGAGGTGGCTACACCTTC	CASREDRGGGYTF
.	TRBV5-4	TRBD1	TRBJ2-2	TGTGCCAGCTCCGGGACAGGGGACGGCGGGGAGCTGTTTTTT	CASSGTGDGGELFF
.	TRBV19	.	TRBJ1-5	TGTGCCAGTACTCCAACCCAGGGGAGCAATCAGCCCCAGCATTTT	CASTPTQGSNQPQHF
.	TRBV19	TRBD1	TRBJ1-2	TGTGCCAGTCACGACGGACAGGGTGGCAACTATGGCTACACCTTC	CASHDGQGGNYGYTF
.	TRBV23-1	.	TRBJ2-7	TGCGCCAGCAGTCAATCGTCGGGAGTAGGCCACGAGCAGTACTTC	CASSQSSGVGHEQYF
once	TRBV7-2	TRBD1	TRBJ2-3	TGTGCCAGCAGCTTAGAGGGACAGCGTAGCACAGATACGCAGTATTTT	CASSLEGQRSTDTQYF
.	TRBV12-5	.	TRBJ1-2	TGTGCTAGTGGTTTGGCACGTGGGGCCTACACCTTC	CASGLARGAYTF
once	TRBV19	TRBD2	TRBJ2-2	TGTGCCAGTAGTAAGGACCCGAGGGGGCTAGCGGGAGCGGGCACCGGGGAGCTGTTTTTT	CASSKDPRGLAGAGTGELFF
once	TRBV6-1	.	TRBJ1-1	TGTGCCAGCAGTGAAGACGGTCCAAACACTGAAGCTTTCTTT	CASSEDGPNTEAFF
.	TRBV5-4	.	TRBJ2-1	TGTGCCAGCAAAGGGGTAGAATCCTACAATGAGCAGTTCTTC	CASKGVESYNEQFF
.	TRBV30	TRBD2	TRBJ2-3	TGTGCCTGGACCCGAGACCAGCGGGAGACAGATACGCAGTATTTT	CAWTRDQRETDTQYF
.	TRBV11-2	.	TRBJ2-7	TGTGCCAGCAGCGCCACTTACGAGCAGTACTTC	CASSATYEQYF
.	TRBV2	TRBD1	TRBJ1-2	TGTGCCAGCAGTGCACCCGGGACAGAAAACTATGGCTACACCTTC	CASSAPGTENYGYTF
.	TRBV6-5	.	TRBJ1-1	TGTGCCAGCAGGACTAGGGGTGGGACTGAAGCTTTCTTT	CASRTRGGTEAFF
.	TRBV6-5	.	TRBJ2-7	TGTGCCAGCACCCTAGCGCACTCCTACGAGCAGTACTTC	CASTLAHSYEQYF
.	TRBV6-5	TRBD1	TRBJ1-2	TGTGCCAGCAAAAAGGGAGAGGGGGCCTATGGCTACACCTTC	CASKKGEGAYGYTF
.	TRBV2	.	TRBJ2-2	TGTGCCAGCAGTGAATCCAGGGGCTGGGAGCTGTTTTTT	CASSESRGWELFF
.	TRBV19	.	TRBJ2-1	TGTGCCAGTAGTATGGGCAGATCGTACAATGAGCAGTTCTTC	CASSMGRSYNEQFF
.	TRBV5-4	.	TRBJ1-2	TGTGCCAGCAGCCAGGGGAGCGGCTACACCTTC	CASSQGSGYTF
.	TRBV30	.	TRBJ2-7	TGTGCCTGGAGTGCAGGCTCCTACGAGCAGTACTTC	CAWSAGSYEQYF
.	TRBV6-4	TRBD1	TRBJ2-7	TGTGCCAGCAGTGGCGGTGACAGGGGCTACGAGCAGTACTTC	CASSGGDRGYEQYF
.	TRBV5-1	TRBD1	TRBJ2-7	TGCGCCAGCAGCTTAGCGCAGGACAGGGGTAACGAGCAGTACTTC	CASSLAQDRGNEQYF
.	TRBV11-2	.	TRBJ2-7	TGTGCCAGCAGCTTCTCAGGAAACTCCTACGAGCAGTACTTC	CASSFSGNSYEQYF
.	TRBV24-1	.	TRBJ1-2	TGTGCCACCTCCATGGGACTAAACTATGGCTACACCTTC	CATSMGLNYGYTF
few	TRBV2	.	TRBJ2-5	TGTGCCAGCGGGGAGGTGCCCGGCCAAGAGACCCAGTACTTC	CASGEVPGQETQYF
.	TRBV6-5	.	TRBJ2-3	TGTGCCAGCAGTTACTCTCACACAGATACGCAGTATTTT	CASSYSHTDTQYF
.	TRBV5-1	.	TRBJ2-7	TGCGCCAGCAGCTTAGGAGAAACTGGCTCCCGGACCTACGAGCAGTACTTC	CASSLGETGSRTYEQYF
once	TRBV5-1	.	TRBJ2-7	TGCGCCAGCAGCTTTGGTTCATGGCGGAAGGAGCAGTACTTC	CASSFGSWRKEQYF
.	TRBV7-9	TRBD2	TRBJ2-5	TGTGCCAGCAGCCAATGGACTAGCGGGTACCAAGAGACCCAGTACTTC	CASSQWTSGYQETQYF
.	TRBV28	TRBD1	TRBJ1-1	TGTGCCATTAATCAGGGGGCGAGTACTGAAGCTTTCTTT	CAINQGASTEAFF
.	TRBV28	.	TRBJ1-1	TGTGCCGGCTATAACAGGGATGGTGAAGCTTTCTTT	CAGYNRDGEAFF
.	TRBV2	.	TRBJ2-3	TGTGCCAGCAGTGAAGCGCCGAGTTCCTACACAGATACGCAGTATTTT	CASSEAPSSYTDTQYF
.	TRBV4-1	.	TRBJ1-4	TGCGCCAGCAGCCAACCCGACAGTGCGGCTGGAAAACTGTTTTTT	CASSQPDSAAGKLFF
few	TRBV3-1/TRBV3-2	TRBD1	TRBJ1-2	TGTGCCAGCAGCCAAGTACAGGGGGAGGGCTATGGCTACACCTTC	CASSQVQGEGYGYTF
.	TRBV9	.	TRBJ2-7	TGTGCCAGCAGCGCCTCGGGGTACGAGCAGTACTTC	CASSASGYEQYF